This T cell receptor (beta chain) came from a study of cytomegalovirus exposure and HLA in healthy donors. The germline V and J ends were trimmed by 1 base and 3 bases, with 18 bases remaining between them. The length of the CDR3 is 16 residues. The germline gives CDR1 SQVTM, CDR2 ANQGSEA. PCR used 60 Vbeta primers and 13 Jbeta primers. This table comes from immunoSEQ multiplex PCR, and its TCRdb copy is limited to in-frame clones, with some not included. The sample lists 120,000 to 150,000 clones; roughly four fifths were seen once. This clone was counted once. J is TRBJ1-2 and V is TRBV29-1; TRBD1 might be the D (6 bases). The sequenced sample was PBMCs. The source is a man aged 40-49 years in good health and CMV-seropositive. In DNA form, the CDR3 reads TGCAGCGTTGAAGGGGACATTCGAGAAGCGGACTATGGCTACACCTTC. Translating gives CSVEGDIREADYGYTF.